The next 20 T cell receptor beta chains were all read from a single sample in a study of blood T cell repertoires in COVID-19. Profiled with immunoSEQ multiplex PCR; TCRdb holds only in-frame clones, not every one. The table lists 200,000 to 300,000 clones, approximately 86% of them singletons. Sequences were obtained from peripheral blood. The source of these receptors is a human donor in a cohort sampled during active COVID-19.

The chain employs TRBV10-2 and TRBJ1-2; perhaps TRBD1 as D (5 bases). CDR3 length: 16 residues. Trimming shortened V by 2 bases and J by 3 bases, and 16 bases separated the two germline ends. CDR1 is WSHSY, CDR2 SAAADI, per germline. CDR3 DNA sequence: TGCGCCAGCAGTGAGGGGGGAGGGCAGGGCGACTATGGCTACACCTTC. Protein: CASSEGGGQGDYGYTF.

This rearrangement joins TRBV10-3 to TRBJ2-5; D is possibly TRBD2 (6 bases). Germline assignment: CDR1 ENHRY and CDR2 SYGVKD. The CDR3 loop spans 17 amino acids. The germline V and J ends were trimmed by 3 bases and 1 base, with 18 bases remaining between them. The CDR3 DNA is TGTGCCATCAGTGATCAGTTGGCGGGATCCCTCCAAGAGACCCAGTACTTC. This translates into CAISDQLAGSLQETQYF.

The genes are TRBV5-1 and TRBJ2-1; 8 bases are shared with TRBD1. CDR1 is SGHRS and CDR2 is YFSETQ in the germline V gene. J lost 7 bases, V lost 4 bases, and 4 bases had no gene match. CDR3 length equals 13 residues. The CDR3 DNA reads TGCGCCAGCAGCAGATACAGGGGGAATGAGCAGTTCTTC. Translated, it gives CASSRYRGNEQFF.

J is TRBJ1-6 and V is TRBV7-2; perhaps TRBD1 as D (6 bases). Germline values: CDR1 SGHTA, CDR2 FQGNSA. This CDR3 region has 15 residues. V was trimmed by 5 bases and J by 5 bases, leaving 13 bases between them. CDR3 bases: TGTGCCAGCAGCCCTGAGGGGGGGAATAATTCACCCCTCCACTTT. Amino acids: CASSPEGGNNSPLHF.

The genes are TRBV25-1 and TRBJ2-7; TRBD1 might be the D (6 bases). The germline V gene has CDR1 MGHDK and CDR2 SYGVNS. V shed 7 bases and J shed 2 bases, with 15 bases lying between them. The CDR3 sequence is 14 residues long. The CDR3 sequence: CASTTDRLAYEQYF. CDR3 nucleotide sequence: TGTGCCAGCACCACCGACAGGTTGGCCTACGAGCAGTACTTC.

In the case of this clone: The identical CDR3 is also encoded by other nucleotide sequences in the sample. CDR3 sequence (DNA): TGCAGCGCCGGGCGGGGGGGATACGAGCAGTACTTC. It translates to CSAGRGGYEQYF. The chain has TRBV29-1 and TRBJ2-7, with 9 bases fitting TRBD2. CDR3 length: 12 amino acids. Germline V lookup: CDR1 SQVTM, CDR2 ANQGSEA. V shed 7 bases and J 4 bases; nucleotides not matched to a gene: 5.

The genes are TRBV5-1 and TRBJ1-3; D remains ambiguous. CDR3 size: 15 residues. Germline V gene sequence: CDR1 SGHRS, CDR2 YFSETQ. V lost 0 bases to trimming and J lost 5 bases, with 12 bases between them. CDR3: CASSLEVGGRNTIYF. DNA for the CDR3: TGCGCCAGCAGCTTGGAAGTCGGAGGGCGAAACACCATATATTTT.

The chain couples TRBV4-2 to TRBJ2-4, with 11 nucleotides matching TRBD2. Trimming removed 1 base from V and 7 bases from J; junction bases left unmatched: 9. The V gene's germline CDR1 is LGHNA and CDR2 YNFKEQ. This CDR3 spans 17 amino acids. For the CDR3, the DNA is TGTGCCAGCAGCCAAGCCTTGACTAGCGGGGCTAGGAACATTCAGTACTTC. It specifies CASSQALTSGARNIQYF.

The rearrangement joins TRBV7-8 to TRBJ2-3; D gene uncertain. The CDR3 spans 14 residues. Trimming shortened V by 5 bases and J by 2 bases, and 11 bases separated the two germline ends. Per germline, CDR1 SGHVS and CDR2 FQNEAQ. CDR3 sequence: CASSTAGFTDTQYF. Written as DNA, the CDR3 is TGTGCCAGCAGCACGGCAGGATTCACAGATACGCAGTATTTT.

The chain combines TRBV9 with TRBJ2-5, with 13 bases identical to TRBD2. CDR1 and CDR2 (germline): SGDLS, YYNGEE. V shed 4 bases and J 10 bases; nucleotides not matched to a gene: 10. The CDR3 covers 15 residues. The CDR3 nucleotides are TGTGCCAGCAGCAACCGACTAGCGGGAGGAGGGGACCAGTACTTC. Protein sequence: CASSNRLAGGGDQYF.

The chain combines TRBV5-1 with TRBJ1-1; the D gene is possibly TRBD1 (6 bases). The germline V gene encodes CDR1 SGHRS and CDR2 YFSETQ. Trimming cost V 2 bases and J 1 base, with 12 bases left between them. This CDR3 has 15 residues. The CDR3 reads CASSFSGQQNTEAFF. The DNA for the CDR3 is TGCGCCAGCAGCTTTTCCGGACAGCAGAACACTGAAGCTTTCTTT.

The chain has TRBV28 and TRBJ1-1; possible D gene TRBD1, 6 bases. Germline V gene data show CDR1 as MDHEN and CDR2 as SYDVKM. The ends were cut back, 7 bases at V and 3 bases at J, with 15 bases in the middle. This CDR3 region has 14 residues. CDR3 sequence: CASNTGPIDTEAFF. The CDR3 DNA sequence: TGTGCCAGCAATACAGGGCCCATAGACACTGAAGCTTTCTTT.

The sample holds a few counts of this clone. The chain combines TRBV30 with TRBJ1-3; tentatively, D is TRBD1 (6 bases). V lost 2 bases and J 4 bases, leaving 9 bases between the germline ends. CDR3 size: 13 residues. Germline CDR1 and CDR2: GTSNPN and SVGIG (reference sequence). The chain's CDR3 is CAWSWGPGNTIYF. Written as DNA, the CDR3 is TGTGCCTGGAGTTGGGGGCCAGGAAACACCATATATTTT.

The chain employs TRBV13 and TRBJ2-6, with TRBD1 matching over 8 bases. The CDR3 totals 15 residues. Germline CDR1 PRHDT, CDR2 FYEKMQ (reference sequence). V shed 5 bases, J shed 11 bases, and the junction held 11 bases outside the gene matches. The CDR3 protein is CASSLKTGDSDVLTF. The DNA of the CDR3 is TGTGCCAGCAGCCTCAAGACAGGGGACTCCGACGTCCTGACTTTC.

This chain links TRBV2 with TRBJ1-5; D possibly corresponds to TRBD1 (5 bases). V was shortened by 6 bases and J by 4 bases, with 10 bases between the two germline ends. Per germline, CDR1 SNHLY and CDR2 FYNNEI. This CDR3 is built from 13 residues. This chain's CDR3 is CASRIQANQPQHF. The CDR3 DNA sequence: TGTGCCAGCAGGATACAGGCTAATCAGCCCCAGCATTTT. Based on the CDR3 plus reference TRBV2 and TRBJ1-5, the full variable domain is EPEVTQTPSHQVTQMGQEVILRCVPISNHLYFYWYRQILGQKVEFLVSFYNNEISEKSEIFDDQFSVERPDGSNFTLKIRSTKLEDSAMYFCASRIQANQPQHFGDGTRLSIL.

This chain connects TRBV10-3 to TRBJ1-5, with unresolved D. There are 14 residues in the CDR3. Germline assignment: CDR1 ENHRY and CDR2 SYGVKD. The V gene lost 5 bases and the J gene lost 0 bases, with 8 bases spanning the gap. The chain's CDR3 is CAISSSNSNQPQHF. The CDR3 DNA follows: TGTGCCATCAGTAGCTCCAATAGCAATCAGCCCCAGCATTTT.

This rearrangement joins TRBV4-1 to TRBJ2-1; 11 bases fit TRBD2. CDR3 size: 16 residues. J gave up 3 bases and V 3 bases, and 4 bases lay outside the gene matches. Germline V gene lookup returns CDR1 MGHRA and CDR2 YSYEKL. DNA for the CDR3: TGCGCCAGCAGCCAGAGACTAGCGGGAAACTACAATGAGCAGTTCTTC. Translation gives CASSQRLAGNYNEQFF.

This clone was seen a handful of times. The V gene is TRBV7-9, the J gene TRBJ2-7; a weak D match, TRBD2 (6 bases). This CDR3 comprises 15 residues. The germline V and J ends were trimmed by 0 bases and 2 bases, with 11 bases remaining between them. The germline V gene encodes CDR1 SEHNR and CDR2 FQNEAQ (reference sequence). The CDR3 bases are TGTGCCAGCAGCTTAGCGGGGACTTTGACCTACGAGCAGTACTTC. Protein product: CASSLAGTLTYEQYF. Based on the CDR3 plus reference TRBV7-9 and TRBJ2-7, the full variable domain is DTGVSQNPRHKITKRGQNVTFRCDPISEHNRLYWYRQTLGQGPEFLTYFQNEAQLEKSRLLSDRFSAERPKGSFSTLEIQRTEQGDSAMYLCASSLAGTLTYEQYFGPGTRLTVT.

This chain links TRBV27 with TRBJ2-7; a possible D gene is TRBD2 (6 bases). The ends were cut back, 0 bases at V and 5 bases at J, with 17 bases in the middle. The CDR3 length is 16 residues. Looked up from germline, CDR1 is MNHEY and CDR2 is SMNVEV (reference sequence). CDR3 sequence: CASSLSRREVGNEQYF. The DNA for the CDR3 is TGTGCCAGCAGTTTATCTAGGCGGGAAGTAGGAAACGAGCAGTACTTC.

The chain recombines TRBV3-1 (or the pseudogene TRBV3-2) with TRBJ2-1; TRBD2 is a possible D gene (6 bases). Germline values: CDR1 LGHDT, CDR2 YNNKEL (reference sequence). V dropped 0 bases and J dropped 7 bases, with 13 bases sitting between them. The CDR3 is 15 residues long. In nucleotides, the CDR3 is TGTGCCAGCAGCCAAGAACTCCCCGGGACTAATGAGCAGTTCTTC. Protein: CASSQELPGTNEQFF.